The clone carrying this T cell receptor (beta chain) was recorded only once. From germline, CDR1 is MNHEY and CDR2 SMNVEV (reference sequence). Trimming cost V 5 bases and J 8 bases; bases outside gene matches: 15. The CDR3 has 16 amino acids. These data are taken from a study of T cell responses to AZD1222 COVID-19 vaccine. Study-wide context: Researchers grouped second doses given at about 4 or about 12 weeks into one pool.

Here immunoSEQ multiplex PCR was the method, and the copy in TCRdb shows in-frame clones only, minus some. This sample carries more than 75,000 clones, approximately 91% of them seen once, and the ten largest clones take around 8%. The sample here was peripheral blood, taken on day 0 of AZD1222 vaccination. V usage is TRBV27 and J usage is TRBJ1-2; 9 nucleotides agree with TRBD1. This TCR came from an adult in good health. The CDR3 is CASSRRSGTGFLGYTF. CDR3 DNA: TGTGCCAGCAGTCGACGGAGCGGGACAGGGTTTCTGGGCTACACCTTC.